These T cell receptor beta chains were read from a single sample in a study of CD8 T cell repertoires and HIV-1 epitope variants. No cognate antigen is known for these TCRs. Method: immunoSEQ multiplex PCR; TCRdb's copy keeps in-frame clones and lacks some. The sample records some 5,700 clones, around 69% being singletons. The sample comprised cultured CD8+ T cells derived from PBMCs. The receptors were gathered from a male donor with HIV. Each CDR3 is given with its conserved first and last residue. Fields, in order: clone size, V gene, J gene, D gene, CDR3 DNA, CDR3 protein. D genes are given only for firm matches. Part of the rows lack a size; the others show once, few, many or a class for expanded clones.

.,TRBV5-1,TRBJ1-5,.,TGCGCCAGCAGCCTGAGGTCGGGGGAGAATCAGCCCCAGCATTTT,CASSLRSGENQPQHF
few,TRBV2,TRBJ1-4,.,TGTGCCAGCACCGAGAGACCCTGGGCAGGGGAAAAACTGTTTTTT,CASTERPWAGEKLFF
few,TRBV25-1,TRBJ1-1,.,TGTGCCAGCAGTCAAGGAGGGAGCACTGAAGCTTTCTTT,CASSQGGSTEAFF
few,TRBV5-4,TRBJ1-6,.,TGTGCCAGCAGCCACAGGGAGGCCAATTCACCCCTCCACTTT,CASSHREANSPLHF
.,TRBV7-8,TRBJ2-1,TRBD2,TGTGCCAGCAGCCCGACTAGCGGGGGGGCAAATGAGCAGTTCTTC,CASSPTSGGANEQFF
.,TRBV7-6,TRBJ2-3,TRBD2,TGTGCCAGCAGCCCACTAGCGGGGGTTATGGATACGCAGTATTTT,CASSPLAGVMDTQYF
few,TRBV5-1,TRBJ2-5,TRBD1,TGCGCCAGCAGCCCCGTTTCGGGACAGCAAGAGACCCAGTACTTC,CASSPVSGQQETQYF
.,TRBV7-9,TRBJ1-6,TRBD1,TGTGCCAGCAGCTCGGGACAGGAAAATTCACCCCTCCACTTT,CASSSGQENSPLHF
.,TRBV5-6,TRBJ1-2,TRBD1,TGTGCCAGCACCACCAAAGGGGGACAGGGTAACTATGGCTACACCTTC,CASTTKGGQGNYGYTF
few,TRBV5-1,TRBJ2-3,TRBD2,TGCGCCAGCAGCTCAAATCCCGGGACTAGCGGGAGGTCCGCGGATACGCAGTATTTT,CASSSNPGTSGRSADTQYF
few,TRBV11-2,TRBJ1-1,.,TGTGCCAGCAGCTTAGGGAATATGAACACTGAAGCTTTCTTT,CASSLGNMNTEAFF
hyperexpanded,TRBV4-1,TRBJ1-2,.,TGCGCCAGCAGCCAAGATCCCCCAGACTTGGACTATGGCTACACCTTC,CASSQDPPDLDYGYTF
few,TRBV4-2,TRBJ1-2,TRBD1,TGTGCCAGCAGCCAAGCCATGGGACAGGGATTATATGGCTACACCTTC,CASSQAMGQGLYGYTF
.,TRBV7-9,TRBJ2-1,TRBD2,TGTGCCAGCAGCATAGTAGCGGGAGGTCCCGCCTACAATGAGCAGTTCTTC,CASSIVAGGPAYNEQFF
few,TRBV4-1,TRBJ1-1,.,TGCGCCAGCAGCCAAGAGCCGAGGAACACTGAAGCTTTCTTT,CASSQEPRNTEAFF
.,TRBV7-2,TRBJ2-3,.,TGTGCCAGCAGCCCCACTAGGGCTGCCACAGATACGCAGTATTTT,CASSPTRAATDTQYF
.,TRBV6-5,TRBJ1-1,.,TGTGCCAGCAGTTATGGCCTCACGAACACTGAAGCTTTCTTT,CASSYGLTNTEAFF
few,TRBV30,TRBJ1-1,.,TGTGCCTGGAGTGTAAGGGGTGGCACTGAAGCTTTCTTT,CAWSVRGGTEAFF
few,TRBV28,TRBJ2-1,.,TGTGCCAGCAGTTTAAACATCAATGAGCAGTTCTTC,CASSLNINEQFF
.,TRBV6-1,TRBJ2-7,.,TGTGCCAGCATATACAGGGACGAGCAGTACTTC,CASIYRDEQYF
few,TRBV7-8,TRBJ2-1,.,TGTGCCAGCAGCCGGTGGGACACCCCCAATGAGCAGTTCTTC,CASSRWDTPNEQFF
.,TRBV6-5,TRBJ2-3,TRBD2,TGTGCCAGCAGTTCCTGGACTAGCGGGGACACAGATACGCAGTATTTT,CASSSWTSGDTDTQYF
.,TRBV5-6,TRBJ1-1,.,TGTGCCAGCAGCTTCCCCGAGGGGACGAACACTGAAGCTTTCTTT,CASSFPEGTNTEAFF
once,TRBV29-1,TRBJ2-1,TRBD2,TGCAGCGTCCTTCCCGGGACTAGCGGGGGATACAATGAGCAGTTCTTC,CSVLPGTSGGYNEQFF
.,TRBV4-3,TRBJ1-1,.,TGCGCCAGCAGCCCTGGTAGCCTGGGCACTGAAGCTTTCTTT,CASSPGSLGTEAFF
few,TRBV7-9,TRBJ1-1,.,TGTGCCAGCAGCCCAGAGTTGAACACTGAAGCTTTCTTT,CASSPELNTEAFF
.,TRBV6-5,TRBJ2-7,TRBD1,TGTGCCAGCAGTTACTCCGACAGGGGGGACTACGAGCAGTACTTC,CASSYSDRGDYEQYF
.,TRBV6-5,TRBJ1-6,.,TGTGCCAGCAGTACCGGGACTGATAATTCACCCCTCCACTTT,CASSTGTDNSPLHF